Sequencing of this TCR beta chain was carried out in a study of beta chain features in type 1 diabetes. Study findings and constraints: Naive, central memory and Treg TCRB repertoires appeared more alike in patients than in healthy donors.

The investigators reverse transcribed all of the isolated RNA, so they sequenced expressed TCRB transcripts. The repertoire was sequenced with immunoSEQ multiplex PCR; TCRdb's copy has only in-frame clones and lacks some. The table lists 300,000 to 400,000 clones, roughly 11% of them singletons. Turning to this clone: Its antigen is unidentified.

The CDR3 length is 14 residues. CDR1 is MNHEY and CDR2 is SMNVEV in the germline V gene (reference sequence). Trimming removed 3 bases at V and 0 bases at J, with 8 bases between. This clonotype was obtained from a woman aged 25 to 45 in good health. The chain couples TRBV27 to TRBJ1-1; possibly TRBD1 for D (6 bases). Sequenced: naive CD4+ T cells from blood. CDR3 sequence reads: CASSFRGLNTEAFF. The DNA for the CDR3 is TGTGCCAGCAGTTTTAGGGGGTTGAACACTGAAGCTTTCTTT.